A single sample gave rise to the 24 T cell receptor beta chains below, sequenced in a study of control samples from healthy donors and cancer patients. Generated by immunoSEQ multiplex PCR, the TCRdb table keeps only in-frame clones and is missing some. This table holds 120,000 or so clones, roughly 87% found once. The sample taken for sequencing was blood. These receptors originate from a man younger than 35 in good health.

This chain joins TRBV11-1 and TRBJ2-1, with TRBD2 identical over 10 bases. The CDR3 is 16 amino acids. V shed 5 bases and J 4 bases; nucleotides not matched to a gene: 8. CDR1 and CDR2 from the germline V gene are SGHAT and FQDESV (reference sequence). The CDR3 DNA reads as TGTGCCAGCAGCCCCCGTGGAGCGGGAGGGTACAATGAGCAGTTCTTC. The encoded protein is CASSPRGAGGYNEQFF.

The rearrangement uses TRBV28 and TRBJ2-7, with 8 bases that match TRBD1. The CDR3 loop spans 14 amino acids. CDR1 MDHEN and CDR2 SYDVKM come from the germline V gene. J lost 1 base, V lost 5 bases, and 4 bases had no gene match. CDR3 residues: CASSPGQGSYEQYF. The CDR3, as DNA: TGTGCCAGCAGTCCCGGACAGGGATCCTACGAGCAGTACTTC.

There are many counts of this clone. This chain uses TRBV5-1 with TRBJ1-5; 7 bases agree with TRBD1. Unmatched junction bases numbered 5, after V lost 4 bases and J lost 4 bases. Per the germline V gene, CDR1 is SGHRS and CDR2 is YFSETQ. The CDR3 has 14 amino acids. CDR3 nucleotide sequence: TGCGCCAGCAGCACCGGGACAGAGAATCAGCCCCAGCATTTT. Its protein is CASSTGTENQPQHF.

The chain's CDR3 is CASRLAAGELFF. The DNA for the CDR3 is TGTGCCAGCAGGCTAGCGGCCGGGGAGCTGTTTTTT. V usage is TRBV5-8 and J usage is TRBJ2-2; 7 nucleotides match TRBD2. The CDR3 extends over 12 amino acids. The J segment lost 6 bases and the V segment lost 5 bases, leaving 1 base of the junction unmatched. From germline, CDR1 is SGHTS and CDR2 YDEGEE. Using reference TRBV5-8 and TRBJ2-2 for the parts outside the CDR3, the full variable domain is EAGVTQSPTHLIKTRGQQATLRCSPISGHTSVYWYQQALGLGLQFLLWYDEGEERNRGNFPPRFSGRQFPNYSSELNVNALELEDSALYLCASRLAAGELFFGEGSRLTVL.

The V gene is TRBV25-1, the J gene TRBJ1-2; 8 bases are shared with TRBD1. This CDR3 is built from 13 residues. Germline V gene sequence: CDR1 MGHDK, CDR2 SYGVNS. V shed 5 bases and J 4 bases; nucleotides not matched to a gene: 3. In DNA, the CDR3 is TGTGCCAGCAGTTTCGGGACAGGCTATGGCTACACCTTC. Amino acids: CASSFGTGYGYTF.

The chain uses TRBV28 and TRBJ2-5; no clear D. CDR3 length equals 12 residues. Germline V CDR1 and CDR2: MDHEN, SYDVKM. V lost 6 bases, J lost 5 bases, and 10 bases lay in between. The CDR3 is CASRGFGETQYF. In nucleotides, the CDR3 is TGTGCCAGCAGGGGGTTTGGGGAGACCCAGTACTTC. Drawing the rest from reference TRBV28 and TRBJ2-5, the complete variable domain is DVKVTQSSRYLVKRTGEKVFLECVQDMDHENMFWYRQDPGLGLRLIYFSYDVKMKEKGDIPEGYSVSREKKERFSLILESASTNQTSMYLCASRGFGETQYFGPGTRLLVL.

The chain has TRBV27 and TRBJ2-1; perhaps TRBD2 as D (6 bases). Trimming removed 1 base from V and 13 bases from J, with 11 bases in between. The CDR3 has 12 amino acids. CDR1 and CDR2 (germline): MNHEY, SMNVEV (reference sequence). The CDR3 loop is CASSLFREQQFF. The CDR3 nucleotides are TGTGCCAGCAGTTTATTTCGGGAGCAACAGTTCTTC.

The chain links TRBV11-3 to TRBJ2-7, with a weak D call TRBD1 (5 bases). Germline V gene lookup returns CDR1 SGHNT and CDR2 YENEEA. This CDR3 spans 12 amino acids. Between the trimmed V and J ends, which lost 2 bases and 6 bases, there was a span of 8 bases. CDR3 nucleotides: TGTGCCAGCAGCTTAAGGGGTAGCGAGCAGTACTTC. Translated, it gives CASSLRGSEQYF.

The V call is TRBV12-5, the J call TRBJ1-3, with D unresolved. This CDR3 contains 15 residues. V lost 0 bases and J 0 bases, leaving 6 bases between the germline ends. The germline V gene encodes CDR1 LGHNT and CDR2 FRNRAP. The DNA for the CDR3 is TGTGCTAGTGGTTTGGTACTGGACTCTGGAAACACCATATATTTT. This encodes CASGLVLDSGNTIYF.

This clone was found a few times. The chain couples TRBV10-3 to TRBJ1-1; a possible D gene is TRBD1 (5 bases). The CDR3 sequence is 15 residues long. V gave up 2 bases and J gave up 0 bases, with 10 bases separating them. The germline V gene encodes CDR1 ENHRY and CDR2 SYGVKD. Written as DNA, the CDR3 is TGTGCCATCAGTGAGCAAAGGGGCATGAACACTGAAGCTTTCTTT. Translated, it gives CAISEQRGMNTEAFF.

This chain connects TRBV5-1 to TRBJ2-6; D is ambiguous. The length of the CDR3 is 15 residues. V gave up 1 base and J gave up 3 bases, with 8 bases separating them. Looked up from germline, CDR1 is SGHRS and CDR2 is YFSETQ. CDR3 sequence (DNA): TGCGCCAGCAGCTTGCTACGGGTTGGGGCCAACGTCCTGACTTTC. It yields the protein CASSLLRVGANVLTF.

This chain links TRBV21-1 with TRBJ1-3; the D call TRBD1 from the table was never checked on the DNA. TRBV21-1 is labeled a pseudogene. The CDR3 loop spans 15 amino acids. The CDR3 loop reads CASSFTGGSGNTIYF. The CDR3 DNA sequence: TGTGCCAGCTCATTTACAGGGGGCTCTGGAAACACCATATATTTT.

A single count supports this clone. The V and J genes are TRBV13 and TRBJ1-1; 7 bases line up with TRBD1. The CDR3 consists of 14 residues. Germline assignment: CDR1 PRHDT and CDR2 FYEKMQ (reference sequence). V gave up 3 bases and J gave up 1 base; unmatched junction bases: 2. DNA of the CDR3: TGTGCCAGCAGCTTCGGGACAGCGAACACTGAAGCTTTCTTT. As protein: CASSFGTANTEAFF.

The chain couples TRBV19 to TRBJ1-5, with TRBD1 as a possible D gene (5 bases). The CDR3 totals 11 residues. Germline V CDR1 and CDR2: LNHDA, SQIVND (reference sequence). V was clipped by 8 bases and J by 6 bases, with 8 bases between them. Here the CDR3 DNA reads TGTGCCAGTGGGACCGGTCAGCCCCAGCATTTT. Translated, it gives CASGTGQPQHF.

The chain is built from TRBV5-1 and TRBJ2-7; tentatively, D is TRBD2 (6 bases). Germline loops: CDR1 SGHRS, CDR2 YFSETQ. This CDR3 comprises 16 residues. Trimming removed 1 base from V and 0 bases from J, with 14 bases in between. CDR3 amino acids: CASSLISGDFSYEQYF. CDR3 coding DNA: TGCGCCAGCAGCTTGATTTCCGGGGACTTCTCCTACGAGCAGTACTTC.

This chain connects TRBV3-1 (or the pseudogene TRBV3-2) to TRBJ1-3; weak D call: TRBD1 (5 bases). CDR1 and CDR2 from the germline V gene are LGHDT and YNNKEL (reference sequence). This CDR3 comprises 17 residues. The ends were cut back, 0 bases at V and 2 bases at J, with 14 bases in the middle. The CDR3 DNA sequence: TGTGCCAGCAGCCAAGATCGGGGGGGGATTGCTGGAAACACCATATATTTT. Its translation is CASSQDRGGIAGNTIYF.

The chain links TRBV4-1 to TRBJ1-1; no clear D gene. The CDR3 consists of 16 residues. V lost 0 bases to trimming and J lost 0 bases, with 11 bases between them. The V gene's germline CDR1 is MGHRA and CDR2 YSYEKL. The CDR3 loop reads CASSQDLSRMNTEAFF. CDR3 nucleotide sequence: TGCGCCAGCAGCCAAGATCTATCCCGGATGAACACTGAAGCTTTCTTT.

The gene calls are TRBV28 and TRBJ1-2; D unresolved. The germline gives CDR1 MDHEN, CDR2 SYDVKM. The ends were cut back, 5 bases at V and 1 base at J, with 11 bases in the middle. The CDR3 runs to 14 residues. CDR3 protein: CASSLQYGNYGYTF. DNA of the CDR3: TGTGCCAGCAGTCTCCAGTATGGTAACTATGGCTACACCTTC.

The CDR3 is CASSWGGTDNEQFF. The CDR3 nucleotides are TGCGCCAGCAGCTGGGGAGGGACGGACAATGAGCAGTTCTTC. This sequence joins TRBV5-1 and TRBJ2-1; 7 nucleotides agree with TRBD2. The CDR3 is made up of 14 amino acids. V was clipped by 3 bases and J by 5 bases; unmatched bases: 5. Germline values: CDR1 SGHRS, CDR2 YFSETQ.

The rearrangement uses TRBV7-8 and TRBJ2-7, with 10 bases that match TRBD2. V gave up 2 bases and J gave up 4 bases; unmatched junction bases: 8. Germline values: CDR1 SGHVS, CDR2 FQNEAQ. CDR3 length equals 16 residues. CDR3 bases: TGTGCCAGCAGCTTATCCCTAGCGGGAGATTTTTACGAGCAGTACTTC. This sequence encodes CASSLSLAGDFYEQYF.

The gene calls are TRBV12-3 or TRBV12-4 and TRBJ1-2, with D unresolved. This CDR3 comprises 13 residues. Trimming pared 1 base from V and 4 bases from J, leaving 7 bases between. The CDR3 spells CASSLDGGYGYTF. The CDR3 region has the DNA TGTGCCAGCAGTTTAGATGGTGGCTATGGCTACACCTTC.

This chain uses TRBV5-1 with TRBJ2-1; 9 nucleotides line up with TRBD2. The trim removed 4 bases at V and 3 bases at J, leaving 5 bases unmatched. The CDR3 loop spans 15 amino acids. Germline loops: CDR1 SGHRS, CDR2 YFSETQ. Here the CDR3 reads CASSPGREGYNEQFF. For the CDR3, the DNA is TGCGCCAGCAGCCCGGGGCGGGAGGGCTACAATGAGCAGTTCTTC.

This clone was seen just once. The genes are TRBV29-1 and TRBJ1-2, with 7 bases identical to TRBD1. Germline V gene data show CDR1 as SQVTM and CDR2 as ANQGSEA. CDR3 length: 14 residues. With 4 bases clipped from V and 1 base from J, the junction kept 6 bases outside the gene matches. DNA for the CDR3: TGCAGCGTTGTAGCTGCAGGGGGTAACTATGGCTACACCTTC. This codes for CSVVAAGGNYGYTF. Looking up the rest from reference TRBV29-1 and TRBJ1-2 gives the full variable domain: SAVISQKPSRDICQRGTSLTIQCQVDSQVTMMFWYRQQPGQSLTLIATANQGSEATYESGFVIDKFPISRPNLTFSTLTVSNMSPEDSSIYLCSVVAAGGNYGYTFGSGTRLTVV.

The CDR3 loop reads CASSSLRQGENYGYTF. The CDR3 nucleotides read TGTGCCAGCAGCTCATTAAGGCAGGGGGAAAACTATGGCTACACCTTC. The chain has TRBV13 and TRBJ1-2; 7 nucleotides align to TRBD1. V gave up 4 bases and J gave up 2 bases; unmatched junction bases: 10. Germline V gene sequence: CDR1 PRHDT, CDR2 FYEKMQ (reference sequence). This CDR3 has 16 amino acids.